This T cell receptor beta chain comes out of a study of CD8 T cells in ankylosing spondylitis. The CDR3 is 14 residues long. V was shortened by 6 bases and J by 3 bases, with 14 bases between the two germline ends. Germline V gene data show CDR1 as DFQATT and CDR2 as SNEGSKA (reference sequence). It was by quantitative 5'-RACE with molecular barcodes that TCR beta libraries were made. TCRdb itself ran the 5' RACE reads through MiXCR, one entry per CDR3 protein. The repertoire has 85,000 to 90,000 distinct CDR3 sequences, around 27% of them found once; the top ten carry around 60%. Study conclusions and caveats: There was reportedly significant enrichment of clones that were disease-linked in matched ankylosing spondylitis synovial fluid. Several of the motif variants were reported before in synovial fluid and blood from reactive arthritis. Ankylosing spondylitis blood appeared to carry a characteristic TCR beta motif of under ten highly homologous variants.

This clonotype appeared a few times. What it binds is not known. The chain combines TRBV20-1 with TRBJ2-2, with D perhaps matching TRBD2 (6 bases). The sample taken for sequencing was blood, either unsorted or a sorted T cell fraction (not recorded which). This sequence was found in a male donor with ankylosing spondylitis or in good health (not recorded which). CDR3 DNA: TGCAGTGCCCGGAACCGGGACTACACCGGGGAGCTGTTTTTT. It codes for CSARNRDYTGELFF.